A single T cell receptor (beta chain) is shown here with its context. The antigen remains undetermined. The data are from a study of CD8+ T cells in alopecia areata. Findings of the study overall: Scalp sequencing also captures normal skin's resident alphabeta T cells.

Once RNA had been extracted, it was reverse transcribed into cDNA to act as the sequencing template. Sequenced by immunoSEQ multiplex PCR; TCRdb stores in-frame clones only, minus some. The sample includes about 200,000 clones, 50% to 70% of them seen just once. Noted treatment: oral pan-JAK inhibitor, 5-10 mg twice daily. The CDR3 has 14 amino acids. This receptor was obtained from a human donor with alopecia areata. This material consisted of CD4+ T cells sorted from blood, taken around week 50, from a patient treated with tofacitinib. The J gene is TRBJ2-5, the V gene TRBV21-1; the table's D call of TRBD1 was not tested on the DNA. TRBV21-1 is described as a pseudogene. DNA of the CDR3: TGTGCCAGCACTTACCAGGGGCCCCAAGAGACCCAGTACTTC. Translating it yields CASTYQGPQETQYF.